The source of this T cell receptor beta chain is a study of cytomegalovirus exposure and HLA in healthy donors. The PCR had 60 Vbeta and 13 Jbeta primers. TCRdb keeps only in-frame clones here, not all; method: immunoSEQ multiplex PCR. The sample lists 210,000 or so clones; about 90% were seen once. This CDR3 comprises 18 residues. The ends lost 4 bases at V and 4 bases at J; junction bases unmatched: 15. CDR1 and CDR2 from the germline V gene are PRHDT and FYEKMQ (reference sequence). The gene calls are TRBV13 and TRBJ1-4, with 7 positions matching TRBD1. Material for sequencing was PBMCs. The sequence came from a man aged 30-40 years in good health and CMV-seronegative. CDR3 coding DNA: TGTGCCAGCAGCTCGAAATACCGGGACAGTTGGGGTAATGAAAAACTGTTTTTT. It specifies CASSSKYRDSWGNEKLFF.